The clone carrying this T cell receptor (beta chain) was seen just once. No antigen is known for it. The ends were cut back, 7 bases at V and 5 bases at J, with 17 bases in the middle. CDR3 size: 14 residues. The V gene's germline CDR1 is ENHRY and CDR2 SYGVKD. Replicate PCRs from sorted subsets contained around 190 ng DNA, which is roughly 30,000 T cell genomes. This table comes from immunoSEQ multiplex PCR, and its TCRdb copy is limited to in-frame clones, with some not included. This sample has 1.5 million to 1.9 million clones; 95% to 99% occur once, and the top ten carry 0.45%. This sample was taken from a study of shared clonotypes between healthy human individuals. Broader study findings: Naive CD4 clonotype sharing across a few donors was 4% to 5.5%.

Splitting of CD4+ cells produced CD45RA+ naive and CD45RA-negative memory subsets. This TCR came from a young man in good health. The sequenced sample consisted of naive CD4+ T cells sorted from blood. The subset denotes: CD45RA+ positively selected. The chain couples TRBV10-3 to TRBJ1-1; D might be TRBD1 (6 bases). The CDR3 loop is CAINGAGAATEAFF. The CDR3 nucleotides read TGTGCCATCAACGGCGCAGGGGCAGCAACTGAAGCTTTCTTT.